These 20 T cell receptor beta chains were sequenced from one sample in a study of T cell responses to AZD1222 COVID-19 vaccine. This table comes from immunoSEQ multiplex PCR, and its TCRdb copy is limited to in-frame clones, with some not included. Of tens of thousands of clones in the sample, approximately 92% were seen once. The source material was peripheral blood, sampled 28 days after the second AZD1222 dose. The receptor source for this set is an adult who received the AZD1222 COVID-19 vaccine.

The V gene is TRBV11-1, the J gene TRBJ1-1; 9 nucleotides agree with TRBD1. This CDR3 is 14 amino acids long. Germline V gives CDR1 SGHAT, CDR2 FQDESV (reference sequence). V shed 3 bases and J 11 bases; nucleotides not matched to a gene: 10. CDR3 sequence reads: CASSLAGQGRDAFF. The CDR3 DNA follows: TGTGCCAGCAGCTTGGCGGGACAGGGTAGGGACGCTTTCTTT.

Here the CDR3 reads CASSQVGSNEKLFF. The CDR3 bases are TGTGCCAGCAGCCAAGTAGGGTCTAATGAAAAACTGTTTTTT. The chain joins TRBV4-2 to TRBJ1-4; D gene unclear. This CDR3 contains 14 residues. V was shortened by 1 base and J by 3 bases, with 6 bases between the two germline ends. Germline V gene data show CDR1 as LGHNA and CDR2 as YNFKEQ.

This clone has only a few counts. V usage is TRBV18 and J usage is TRBJ2-1, with 12 bases identical to TRBD2. After removal of 3 bases from V and 8 bases from J, the junction contained 8 bases not matched to a gene. This CDR3 has 16 amino acids. Germline assignment: CDR1 KGHSH and CDR2 LQKENI. The CDR3 is CASSPWTSGALDEQFF. CDR3 in DNA: TGTGCCAGCTCACCCTGGACTAGCGGGGCCTTAGATGAGCAGTTCTTC.

This clone was seen just once. The gene calls are TRBV7-2 and TRBJ1-3; TRBD1 is a possible D gene (5 bases). CDR1 and CDR2 from the germline V gene are SGHTA and FQGNSA. Trimming removed 1 base from V and 2 bases from J, with 12 bases in between. The CDR3 consists of 16 residues. CDR3 sequence (DNA): TGTGCCAGCAGCTTAGGTCCCCCGGGGGCTGGAAACACCATATATTTT. Protein: CASSLGPPGAGNTIYF.

This clone was picked up one time. The chain recombines TRBV27 with TRBJ2-3, with 12 nucleotides matching TRBD1. After removal of 5 bases from V and 1 base from J, the junction contained 4 bases not matched to a gene. The CDR3 length is 16 residues. Germline-derived CDR1 and CDR2 are MNHEY and SMNVEV (reference sequence). As DNA, the CDR3 is TGTGCCAGCAGTCCCGGGACAGGGGGCCGCACAGATACGCAGTATTTT. As protein: CASSPGTGGRTDTQYF.

The V gene is TRBV12-3 or TRBV12-4, the J gene TRBJ1-2; 9 positions match TRBD1. The V segment lost 6 bases and the J segment 13 bases; nucleotides outside the gene matches: 12. The CDR3 loop spans 13 amino acids. The CDR3 sequence is CASSSSTGGRSTF. The CDR3 DNA is TGTGCCAGCAGCTCCTCGACAGGGGGTCGGTCCACCTTC.

The chain links TRBV19 to TRBJ1-5; D gene unclear. Trimming removed 1 base from V and 4 bases from J, with 11 bases in between. CDR3 length: 15 residues. Germline V gives CDR1 LNHDA, CDR2 SQIVND (reference sequence). This chain's CDR3 is CASSIVTDSNQPQHF. The CDR3 DNA reads as TGTGCCAGTAGTATAGTAACGGATTCGAATCAGCCCCAGCATTTT.

J is TRBJ2-3 and V is TRBV19; 8 bases map to TRBD1. The CDR3 has 14 residues. The germline gives CDR1 LNHDA, CDR2 SQIVND (reference sequence). Trimming cost V 3 bases and J 4 bases; bases outside gene matches: 3. The chain's CDR3 is CASSMYRGADTQYF. CDR3 bases: TGTGCCAGTAGTATGTACAGGGGGGCAGATACGCAGTATTTT.

V and J are TRBV5-4 and TRBJ1-2; 7 bases are shared with TRBD1. The V gene end was trimmed by 4 bases and the J gene end by 4 bases; junction bases not matched to a gene: 10. The CDR3 runs to 15 residues. Germline V lookup: CDR1 SGHNT, CDR2 YYREEE (reference sequence). The CDR3: CASSPPNRGVYGYTF. In DNA, the CDR3 is TGTGCCAGCAGCCCGCCTAACAGGGGCGTCTATGGCTACACCTTC.

The rearrangement links TRBV19 to TRBJ1-4; possibly TRBD1 for D (5 bases). The CDR3 spans 14 residues. Germline V gene sequence: CDR1 LNHDA, CDR2 SQIVND (reference sequence). The V and J ends lost 3 bases and 4 bases respectively, with 9 bases between them. CDR3 in amino acids: CASSMQGYNEKLFF. Written as DNA, the CDR3 is TGTGCCAGTAGTATGCAGGGCTATAATGAAAAACTGTTTTTT.

The chain links TRBV11-3 to TRBJ2-2, with D unresolved. Trimming left V 4 bases short and J 0 bases short, with 9 bases between. CDR1 and CDR2 (germline): SGHNT, YENEEA. The CDR3 has 15 amino acids. In nucleotides, the CDR3 is TGTGCCAGCAGCTCTACACCCTCGAACACCGGGGAGCTGTTTTTT. Translation gives CASSSTPSNTGELFF.

This chain joins TRBV9 and TRBJ1-1, with TRBD1 matching over 9 bases. The CDR3 has 15 amino acids. The germline gives CDR1 SGDLS, CDR2 YYNGEE. V lost 2 bases, J lost 3 bases, and 5 bases stayed unmatched. The CDR3 nucleotides read TGTGCCAGCAGCGTCCTGACAGGGGGGGACACTGAAGCTTTCTTT. It codes for CASSVLTGGDTEAFF.

This clone was found once. The rearrangement uses TRBV13 and TRBJ2-1; 9 bases match TRBD2. The germline V gene encodes CDR1 PRHDT and CDR2 FYEKMQ (reference sequence). CDR3 length: 18 amino acids. V gave up 2 bases and J gave up 6 bases; unmatched junction bases: 14. The CDR3 DNA reads as TGTGCCAGCAGCTTACTGAGAGTAGGTAGCGGGAGTGGCAATGAGCAGTTCTTC. This codes for CASSLLRVGSGSGNEQFF. Complete variable domain (other parts from reference TRBV13 and TRBJ2-1): AAGVIQSPRHLIKEKRETATLKCYPIPRHDTVYWYQQGPGQDPQFLISFYEKMQSDKGSIPDRFSAQQFSDYHSELNMSSLELGDSALYFCASSLLRVGSGSGNEQFFGPGTRLTVL.

V is TRBV19 and J is TRBJ2-1; 7 nucleotides line up with TRBD2. Per germline, CDR1 LNHDA and CDR2 SQIVND (reference sequence). Unmatched junction bases numbered 7, after V lost 6 bases and J lost 5 bases. This CDR3 contains 14 residues. CDR3 sequence reads: CASSGNGRHNEQFF. For the CDR3, the DNA is TGTGCCAGTAGCGGGAACGGGAGGCACAATGAGCAGTTCTTC.

CDR3 sequence (DNA): TGTGCCAGCAGTTACTCAAGGCCGACAGGGAGTTCACCCCTCCACTTT. Protein product: CASSYSRPTGSSPLHF. The J gene is TRBJ1-6, the V gene TRBV6-2 or TRBV6-3, with TRBD1 identical over 7 bases. J lost 9 bases, V lost 0 bases, and 8 bases had no gene match. The CDR3 covers 16 residues. Germline V gives CDR1 MNHEY, CDR2 SVGEGT.

The gene calls are TRBV5-6 and TRBJ2-5, with D uncertain. The V gene's germline CDR1 is SGHDT and CDR2 YYEEEE. The CDR3 contains 14 residues. V lost 2 bases and J 4 bases, leaving 12 bases between the germline ends. CDR3 nucleotide sequence: TGTGCCAGCAGCTTTCCGGGCCGAAGAGAGACCCAGTACTTC. Translating it yields CASSFPGRRETQYF. Together with reference TRBV5-6 and TRBJ2-5, the CDR3 gives the full variable domain: DAGVTQSPTHLIKTRGQQVTLRCSPKSGHDTVSWYQQALGQGPQFIFQYYEEEERQRGNFPDRFSGHQFPNYSSELNVNALLLGDSALYLCASSFPGRRETQYFGPGTRLLVL.

This clone occurred a few times. The genes are TRBV5-1 and TRBJ1-2; D gene uncertain. Per germline, CDR1 SGHRS and CDR2 YFSETQ. V gave up 4 bases and J gave up 6 bases, with 13 bases separating them. The CDR3 is 13 residues long. Here the CDR3 reads CASSEGPPNGYTF. For the CDR3, the DNA is TGCGCCAGCAGCGAAGGGCCTCCGAATGGCTACACCTTC.

This clone was seen only a few times. The V and J genes are TRBV6-5 and TRBJ1-5, with TRBD1 matching over 8 bases. V was pared by 7 bases and J by 1 base, with 6 bases of the junction left unmatched. Germline V gene data show CDR1 as MNHEY and CDR2 as SVGAGI. This CDR3 has 15 residues. The CDR3 here is CASKMDRASNQPQHF. The CDR3 nucleotides read TGTGCCAGCAAGATGGACAGGGCGAGCAATCAGCCCCAGCATTTT.

The J gene is TRBJ2-2, the V gene TRBV4-1, with D uncertain. Looked up from germline, CDR1 is MGHRA and CDR2 is YSYEKL. The ends were cut back, 0 bases at V and 5 bases at J, with 10 bases in the middle. The CDR3 covers 15 residues. The CDR3 nucleotides are TGCGCCAGCAGCCAAGATGTGGGGTGGACCGGGGAGCTGTTTTTT. It codes for CASSQDVGWTGELFF.

This rearrangement joins TRBV2 to TRBJ1-5; no reliable D call. The CDR3 has 14 residues. CDR1 SNHLY and CDR2 FYNNEI come from the germline V gene. V lost 6 bases, J lost 6 bases, and 15 bases lay in between. The CDR3 is CASSRPGVGQPQHF. In nucleotides, the CDR3 is TGTGCCAGCAGCCGCCCTGGGGTGGGTCAGCCCCAGCATTTT. Full variable domain (missing parts from reference TRBV2 and TRBJ1-5): EPEVTQTPSHQVTQMGQEVILRCVPISNHLYFYWYRQILGQKVEFLVSFYNNEISEKSEIFDDQFSVERPDGSNFTLKIRSTKLEDSAMYFCASSRPGVGQPQHFGDGTRLSIL.